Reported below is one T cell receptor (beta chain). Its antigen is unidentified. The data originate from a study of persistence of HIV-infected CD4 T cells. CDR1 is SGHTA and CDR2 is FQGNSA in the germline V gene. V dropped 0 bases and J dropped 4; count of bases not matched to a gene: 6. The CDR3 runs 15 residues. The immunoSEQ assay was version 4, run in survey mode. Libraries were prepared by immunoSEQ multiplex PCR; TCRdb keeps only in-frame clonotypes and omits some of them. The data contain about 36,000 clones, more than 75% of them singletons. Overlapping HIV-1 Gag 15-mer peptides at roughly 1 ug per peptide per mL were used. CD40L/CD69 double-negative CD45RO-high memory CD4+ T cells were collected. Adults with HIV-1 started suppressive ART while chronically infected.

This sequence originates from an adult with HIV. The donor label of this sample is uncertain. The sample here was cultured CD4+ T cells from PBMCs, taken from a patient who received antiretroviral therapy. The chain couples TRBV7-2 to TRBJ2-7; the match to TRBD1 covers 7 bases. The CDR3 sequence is CASSLALGGTYEQYF. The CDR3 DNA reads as TGTGCCAGCAGCTTAGCGTTAGGGGGCACTTACGAGCAGTACTTC.